This paragraph reports one T cell receptor (beta chain). The repertoire was sequenced with immunoSEQ multiplex PCR; TCRdb's copy has only in-frame clones and lacks some. Of 180,000 or so clones in the sample, 65% to 90% were seen once. The data were taken from a study of blood T cell repertoires in COVID-19. About the research overall: Sites across the United States, Italy and Spain contributed samples from acute and convalescent COVID-19.

The ends lost 1 base at V and 4 bases at J; junction bases unmatched: 13. Germline V CDR1 and CDR2: MNHEY, SMNVEV (reference sequence). This CDR3 region has 18 residues. V and J are TRBV27 and TRBJ1-2; 9 positions match TRBD1. This receptor was taken from a man aged 60-69 years with acute or convalescent COVID-19. Sequenced input: peripheral blood. CDR3 sequence: CASSLLWLLTGGAYGYTF. DNA of the CDR3: TGTGCCAGCAGTTTATTATGGCTCCTGACAGGGGGTGCCTATGGCTACACCTTC.